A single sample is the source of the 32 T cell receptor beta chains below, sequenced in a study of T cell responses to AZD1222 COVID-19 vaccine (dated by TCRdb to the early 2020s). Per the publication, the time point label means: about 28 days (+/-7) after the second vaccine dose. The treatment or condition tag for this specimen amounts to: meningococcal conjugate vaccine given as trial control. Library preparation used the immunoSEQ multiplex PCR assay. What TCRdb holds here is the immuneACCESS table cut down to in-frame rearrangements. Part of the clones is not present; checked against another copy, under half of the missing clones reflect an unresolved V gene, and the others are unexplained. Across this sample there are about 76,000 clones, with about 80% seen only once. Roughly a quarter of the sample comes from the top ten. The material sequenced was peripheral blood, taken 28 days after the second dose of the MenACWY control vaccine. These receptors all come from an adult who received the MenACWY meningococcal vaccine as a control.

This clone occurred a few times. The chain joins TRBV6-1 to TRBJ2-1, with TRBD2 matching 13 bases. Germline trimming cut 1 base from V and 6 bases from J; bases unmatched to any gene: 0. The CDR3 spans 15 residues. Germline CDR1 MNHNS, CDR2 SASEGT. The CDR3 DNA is TGTGCCAGCAGTGAAGGGACTAGCGGGAGCAATGAGCAGTTCTTC. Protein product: CASSEGTSGSNEQFF.

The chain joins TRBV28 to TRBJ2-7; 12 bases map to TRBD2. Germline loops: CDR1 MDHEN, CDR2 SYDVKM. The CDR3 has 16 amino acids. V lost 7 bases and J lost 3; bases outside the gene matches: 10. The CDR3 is CASIPSTSGSLYEQYF. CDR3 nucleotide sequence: TGTGCCAGCATCCCTTCGACTAGCGGGAGTCTCTACGAGCAGTACTTC.

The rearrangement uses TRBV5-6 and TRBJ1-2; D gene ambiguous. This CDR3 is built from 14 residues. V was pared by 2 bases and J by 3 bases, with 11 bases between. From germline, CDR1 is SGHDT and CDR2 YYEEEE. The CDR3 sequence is CASSFIGQHYGYTF. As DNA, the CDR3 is TGTGCCAGCAGCTTTATAGGGCAGCACTATGGCTACACCTTC.

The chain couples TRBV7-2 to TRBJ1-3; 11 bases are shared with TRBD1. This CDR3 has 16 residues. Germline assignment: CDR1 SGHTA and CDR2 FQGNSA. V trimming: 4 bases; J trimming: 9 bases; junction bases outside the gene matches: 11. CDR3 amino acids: CASSSSPGTGGSTIYF. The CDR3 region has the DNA TGTGCCAGCAGCTCCTCCCCCGGGACAGGGGGATCCACCATATATTTT.

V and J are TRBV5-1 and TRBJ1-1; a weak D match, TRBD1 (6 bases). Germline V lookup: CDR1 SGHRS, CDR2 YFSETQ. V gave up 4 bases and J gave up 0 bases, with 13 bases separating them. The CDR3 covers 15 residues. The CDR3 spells CASSRGDTMNTEAFF. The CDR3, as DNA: TGCGCCAGCAGCCGTGGGGACACCATGAACACTGAAGCTTTCTTT.

CDR3 DNA: TGTGCCAGCAGCCATTGGGACAGATCTCCCTACGAGCAGTACTTC. Its protein is CASSHWDRSPYEQYF. The chain uses TRBV11-2 and TRBJ2-7; 7 bases are a match to TRBD1. From germline, CDR1 is SGHAT and CDR2 FQNNGV. This CDR3 is built from 15 residues. V gave up 5 bases and J gave up 2 bases; unmatched junction bases: 9.

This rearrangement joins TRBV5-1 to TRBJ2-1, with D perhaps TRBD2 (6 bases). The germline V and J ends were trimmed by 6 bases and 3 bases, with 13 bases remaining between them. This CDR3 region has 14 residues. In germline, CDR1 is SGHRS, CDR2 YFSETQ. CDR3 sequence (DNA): TGCGCCAGCACGCGGGACCGAGTCTACAATGAGCAGTTCTTC. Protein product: CASTRDRVYNEQFF.

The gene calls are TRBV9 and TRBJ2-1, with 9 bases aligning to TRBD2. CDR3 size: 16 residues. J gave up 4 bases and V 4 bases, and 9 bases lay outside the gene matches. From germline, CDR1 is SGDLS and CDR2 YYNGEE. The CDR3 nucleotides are TGTGCCAGCAGCCCCTACCTAGCGGGGTCGTACAATGAGCAGTTCTTC. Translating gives CASSPYLAGSYNEQFF. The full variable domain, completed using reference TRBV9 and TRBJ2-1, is DSGVTQTPKHLITATGQRVTLRCSPRSGDLSVYWYQQSLDQGLQFLIQYYNGEERAKGNILERFSAQQFPDLHSELNLSSLELGDSALYFCASSPYLAGSYNEQFFGPGTRLTVL.

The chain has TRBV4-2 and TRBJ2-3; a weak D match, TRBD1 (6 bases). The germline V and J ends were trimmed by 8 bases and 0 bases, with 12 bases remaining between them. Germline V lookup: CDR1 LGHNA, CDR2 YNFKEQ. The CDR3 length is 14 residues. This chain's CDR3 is CASPARGSTDTQYF. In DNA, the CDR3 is TGTGCCAGCCCGGCCAGGGGAAGCACAGATACGCAGTATTTT.

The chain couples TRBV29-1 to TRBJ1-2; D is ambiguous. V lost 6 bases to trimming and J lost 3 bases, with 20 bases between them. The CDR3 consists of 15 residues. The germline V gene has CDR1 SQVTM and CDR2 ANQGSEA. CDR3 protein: CSVTPGEGSDYGYTF. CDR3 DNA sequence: TGCAGCGTCACTCCCGGGGAGGGAAGCGACTATGGCTACACCTTC.

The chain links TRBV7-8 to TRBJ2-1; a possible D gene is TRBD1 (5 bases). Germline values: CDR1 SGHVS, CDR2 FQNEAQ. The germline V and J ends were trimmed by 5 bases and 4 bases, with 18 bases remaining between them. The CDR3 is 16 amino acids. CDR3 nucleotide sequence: TGTGCCAGCAGCGCCGCAGTGGCAGGGAAATACAATGAGCAGTTCTTC. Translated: CASSAAVAGKYNEQFF.

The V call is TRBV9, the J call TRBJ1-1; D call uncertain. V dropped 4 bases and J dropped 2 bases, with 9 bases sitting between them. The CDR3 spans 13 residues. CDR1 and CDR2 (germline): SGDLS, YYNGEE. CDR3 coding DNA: TGTGCCAGCAGCCTTAAGGGAAACACTGAAGCTTTCTTT. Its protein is CASSLKGNTEAFF.

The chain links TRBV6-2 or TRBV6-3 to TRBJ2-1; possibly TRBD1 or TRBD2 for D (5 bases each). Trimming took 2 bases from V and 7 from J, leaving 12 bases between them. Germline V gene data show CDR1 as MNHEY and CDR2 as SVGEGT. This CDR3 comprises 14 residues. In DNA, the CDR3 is TGTGCCAGCAGTTACATGGGGGTGCTGAATGAGCAGTTCTTC. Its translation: CASSYMGVLNEQFF.

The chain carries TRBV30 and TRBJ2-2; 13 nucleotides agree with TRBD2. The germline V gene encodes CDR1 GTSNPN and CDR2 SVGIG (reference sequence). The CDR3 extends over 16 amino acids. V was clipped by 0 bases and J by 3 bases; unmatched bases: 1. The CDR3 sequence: CAWSVLAGGDTGELFF. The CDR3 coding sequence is TGTGCCTGGAGTGTACTAGCGGGAGGGGACACCGGGGAGCTGTTTTTT.

The CDR3: CASSLSGAGSSYEQYF. The CDR3 bases are TGTGCCAGCAGCTTGAGTGGAGCCGGAAGCTCCTACGAGCAGTACTTC. The chain carries TRBV5-4 and TRBJ2-7, with D unclear. V was trimmed by 1 base and J by 0 bases, leaving 14 bases between them. This CDR3 is built from 16 residues. Germline CDR1 SGHNT, CDR2 YYREEE (reference sequence).

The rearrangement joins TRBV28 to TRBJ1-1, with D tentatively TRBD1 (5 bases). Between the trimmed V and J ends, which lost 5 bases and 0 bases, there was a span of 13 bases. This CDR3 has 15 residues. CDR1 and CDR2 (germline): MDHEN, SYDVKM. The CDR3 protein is CASSLTGSMNTEAFF. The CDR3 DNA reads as TGTGCCAGCAGTCTAACAGGATCTATGAACACTGAAGCTTTCTTT.

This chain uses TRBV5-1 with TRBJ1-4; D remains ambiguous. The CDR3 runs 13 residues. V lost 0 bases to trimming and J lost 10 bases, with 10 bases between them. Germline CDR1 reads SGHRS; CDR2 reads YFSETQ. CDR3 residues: CASSLGVEGKLFF. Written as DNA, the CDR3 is TGCGCCAGCAGCTTGGGGGTAGAGGGAAAACTGTTTTTT.

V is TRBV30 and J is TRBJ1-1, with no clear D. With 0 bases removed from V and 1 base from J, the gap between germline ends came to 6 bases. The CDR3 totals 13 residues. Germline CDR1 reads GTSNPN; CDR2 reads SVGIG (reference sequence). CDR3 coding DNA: TGTGCCTGGAGTGTATCCAGGAACACTGAAGCTTTCTTT. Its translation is CAWSVSRNTEAFF.

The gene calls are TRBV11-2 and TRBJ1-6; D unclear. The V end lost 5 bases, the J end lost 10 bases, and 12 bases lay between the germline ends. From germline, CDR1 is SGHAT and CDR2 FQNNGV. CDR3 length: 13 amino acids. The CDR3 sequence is CASSLKTFSPLHF. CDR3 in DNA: TGTGCCAGCAGCCTCAAGACGTTCTCACCCCTCCACTTT.

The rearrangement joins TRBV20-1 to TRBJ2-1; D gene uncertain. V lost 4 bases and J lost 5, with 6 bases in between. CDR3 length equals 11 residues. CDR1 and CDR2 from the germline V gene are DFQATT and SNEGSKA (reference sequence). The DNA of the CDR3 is TGCAGTGCTACCGAGAACAATGAGCAGTTCTTC. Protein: CSATENNEQFF.

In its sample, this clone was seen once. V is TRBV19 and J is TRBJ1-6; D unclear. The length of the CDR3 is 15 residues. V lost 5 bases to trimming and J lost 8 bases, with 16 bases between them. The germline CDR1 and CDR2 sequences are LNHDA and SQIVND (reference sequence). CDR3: CASSGGTPRDSPLHF. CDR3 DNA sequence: TGTGCCAGTAGTGGCGGTACCCCAAGGGATTCACCCCTCCACTTT.

CDR3 sequence: CASTTGGLSEAFF. CDR3 in DNA: TGTGCCAGCACCACAGGGGGCTTATCTGAAGCTTTCTTT. The V call is TRBV2, the J call TRBJ1-1; 9 nucleotides match TRBD1. The J segment lost 6 bases and the V segment lost 7 bases, leaving 6 bases of the junction unmatched. Germline loops: CDR1 SNHLY, CDR2 FYNNEI. The length of the CDR3 is 13 residues.

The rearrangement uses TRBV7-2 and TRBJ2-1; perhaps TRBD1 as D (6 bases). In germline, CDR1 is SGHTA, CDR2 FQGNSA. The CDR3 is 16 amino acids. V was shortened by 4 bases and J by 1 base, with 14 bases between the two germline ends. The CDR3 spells CASSSSGQTSYNEQFF. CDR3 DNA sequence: TGTGCCAGCAGCTCATCCGGACAGACTTCCTACAATGAGCAGTTCTTC. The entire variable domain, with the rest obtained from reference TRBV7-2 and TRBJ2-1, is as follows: GAGVSQSPSNKVTEKGKDVELRCDPISGHTALYWYRQSLGQGLEFLIYFQGNSAPDKSGLPSDRFSAERTGGSVSTLTIQRTQQEDSAVYLCASSSSGQTSYNEQFFGPGTRLTVL.

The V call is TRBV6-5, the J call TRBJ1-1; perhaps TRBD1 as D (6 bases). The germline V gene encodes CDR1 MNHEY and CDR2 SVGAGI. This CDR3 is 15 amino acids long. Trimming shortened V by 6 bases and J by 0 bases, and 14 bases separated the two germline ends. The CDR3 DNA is TGTGCCAGCAGGGACCCAGGACAGCTGAACACTGAAGCTTTCTTT. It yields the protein CASRDPGQLNTEAFF.

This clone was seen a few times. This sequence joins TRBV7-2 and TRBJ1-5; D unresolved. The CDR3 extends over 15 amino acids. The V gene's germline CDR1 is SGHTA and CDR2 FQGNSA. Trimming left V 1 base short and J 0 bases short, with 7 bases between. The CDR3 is CASSLGDYSNQPQHF. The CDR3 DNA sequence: TGTGCCAGCAGCTTAGGGGATTATAGCAATCAGCCCCAGCATTTT.

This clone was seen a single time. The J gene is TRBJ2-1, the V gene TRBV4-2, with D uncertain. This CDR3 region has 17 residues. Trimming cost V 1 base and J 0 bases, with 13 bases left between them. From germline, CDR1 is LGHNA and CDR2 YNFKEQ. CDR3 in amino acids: CASSQGSWRNSYNEQFF. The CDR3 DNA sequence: TGTGCCAGCAGCCAAGGTTCCTGGCGGAACTCCTACAATGAGCAGTTCTTC.

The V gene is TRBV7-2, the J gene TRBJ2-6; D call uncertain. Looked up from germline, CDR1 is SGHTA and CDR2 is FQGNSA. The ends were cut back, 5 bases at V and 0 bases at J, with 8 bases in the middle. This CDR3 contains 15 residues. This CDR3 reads CASSPRFSGANVLTF. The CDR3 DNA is TGTGCCAGCAGCCCCCGGTTCTCTGGGGCCAACGTCCTGACTTTC.

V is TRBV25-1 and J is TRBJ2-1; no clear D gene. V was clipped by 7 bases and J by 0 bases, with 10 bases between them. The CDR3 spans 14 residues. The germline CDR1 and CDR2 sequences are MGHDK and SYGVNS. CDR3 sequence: CASTGRSSYNEQFF. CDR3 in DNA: TGTGCCAGCACAGGACGGAGCTCCTACAATGAGCAGTTCTTC.

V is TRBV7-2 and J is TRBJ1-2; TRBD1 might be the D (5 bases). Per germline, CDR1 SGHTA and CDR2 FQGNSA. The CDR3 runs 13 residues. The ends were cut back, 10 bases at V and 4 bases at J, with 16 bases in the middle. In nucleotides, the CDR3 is TGTGCCACCTCCCTTCAGGGTCCCTATGGCTACACCTTC. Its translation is CATSLQGPYGYTF.

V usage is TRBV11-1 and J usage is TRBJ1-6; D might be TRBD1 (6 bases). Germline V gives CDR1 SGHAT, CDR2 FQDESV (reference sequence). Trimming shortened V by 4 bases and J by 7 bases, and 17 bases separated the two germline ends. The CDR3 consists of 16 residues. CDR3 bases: TGTGCCAGCAGCTCTCGGGACACAAGATCCAATTCACCCCTCCACTTT. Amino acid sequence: CASSSRDTRSNSPLHF. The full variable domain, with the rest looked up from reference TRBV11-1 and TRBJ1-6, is EAEVAQSPRYKITEKSQAVAFWCDPISGHATLYWYRQILGQGPELLVQFQDESVVDDSQLPKDRFSAERLKGVDSTLKIQPAELGDSAMYLCASSSRDTRSNSPLHFGNGTRLTVT.

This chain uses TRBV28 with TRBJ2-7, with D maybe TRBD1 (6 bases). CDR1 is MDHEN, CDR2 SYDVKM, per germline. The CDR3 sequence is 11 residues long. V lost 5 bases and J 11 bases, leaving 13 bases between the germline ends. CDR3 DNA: TGTGCCAGCAGTAAGACAGGTCCCAAGTACTTC. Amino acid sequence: CASSKTGPKYF.

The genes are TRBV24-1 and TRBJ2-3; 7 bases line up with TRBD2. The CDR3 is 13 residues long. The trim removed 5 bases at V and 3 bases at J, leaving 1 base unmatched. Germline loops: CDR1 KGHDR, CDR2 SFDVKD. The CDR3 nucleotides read TGTGCCACCAGTGCCGGGGGGACAGATACGCAGTATTTT. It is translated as CATSAGGTDTQYF.